This T cell receptor (beta chain) was obtained from a study of TIL therapy for anti-PD-1-resistant metastatic lung cancer. Study in general: Patients had a median age of nearly 55 years (range 38-75). A handful of tumors were EGFR-mutant and two were ALK-rearranged.

Time point noted: pre-treatment sample, taken before nivolumab and TIL therapy. Sequencing used immunoSEQ v3. The repertoire was sequenced with immunoSEQ multiplex PCR; TCRdb's copy has only in-frame clones and lacks some. This sample carries more than 12,000 clones, 86% of them seen once, and the ten largest clones take roughly 0.86%. V gave up 0 bases and J gave up 2 bases, with 11 bases separating them. From germline, CDR1 is WSHSY and CDR2 SAAADI. The CDR3 length is 17 residues. This rearrangement joins TRBV10-2 to TRBJ2-6, with D uncertain. The source of this sequence is a person between 25 and 79 years old with non-small cell lung cancer. Sequenced material: blood, taken at baseline. The CDR3 reads CASSESSPDAGANVLTF. In nucleotides, the CDR3 is TGCGCCAGCAGTGAGTCGAGTCCCGATGCTGGGGCCAACGTCCTGACTTTC.